These 22 T cell receptor beta chains share one sample of origin, sequenced in a study of CD8+ T cells in alopecia areata. Sequencing relied on a cDNA template that was reverse transcribed from extracted RNA. TCRdb keeps only in-frame clones here, not all; method: immunoSEQ multiplex PCR. In the table there are fewer than 250,000 clones, approximately 61% of which are singletons. Sequencing was performed on CD4+ T cells sorted from blood, taken at week 0. Receptor source: a human donor with alopecia areata.

This rearrangement joins TRBV11-2 to TRBJ2-3; tentatively, D is TRBD1 or TRBD2 (6 bases each). The CDR3 extends over 15 amino acids. The germline V gene encodes CDR1 SGHAT and CDR2 FQNNGV. The V gene lost 7 bases and the J gene lost 3 bases, with 17 bases spanning the gap. CDR3 in DNA: TGTGCCAGCACCCTAACCACAGGGAGGACAGATACGCAGTATTTT. It yields the protein CASTLTTGRTDTQYF.

This clone was seen repeatedly, ten times or more. V gene TRBV2 combines with J gene TRBJ2-7, with D possibly being TRBD1 or TRBD2 (5 bases each). CDR1 is SNHLY, CDR2 FYNNEI, per germline. The CDR3 runs to 18 residues. Trimming removed 2 bases from V and 0 bases from J, with 20 bases in between. The chain's CDR3 is CASSESPTGRSVSYEQYF. Here the CDR3 DNA reads TGTGCCAGCAGTGAAAGTCCCACGGGACGGAGTGTCTCCTACGAGCAGTACTTC.

This clone was seen a handful of times. The genes are TRBV30 and TRBJ1-5; D ambiguous. Germline V gene sequence: CDR1 GTSNPN, CDR2 SVGIG (reference sequence). The V end lost 1 base, the J end lost 9 bases, and 7 bases lay between the germline ends. This CDR3 comprises 11 residues. The CDR3, as DNA: TGTGCCTGGAGTGCGGTAGGGCCCCAGCATTTT. It yields the protein CAWSAVGPQHF.

The chain is built from TRBV5-1 and TRBJ2-3; D is perhaps TRBD2 (6 bases). The CDR3 is 17 amino acids. V was pared by 4 bases and J by 5 bases, with 23 bases between. Germline CDR1 and CDR2: SGHRS and YFSETQ. CDR3: CASSPMPGGAAGDTQYF. The CDR3, as DNA: TGCGCCAGCAGCCCCATGCCTGGCGGGGCTGCCGGAGATACGCAGTATTTT. Combining the CDR3 with reference TRBV5-1 and TRBJ2-3 gives the whole variable domain KAGVTQTPRYLIKTRGQQVTLSCSPISGHRSVSWYQQTPGQGLQFLFEYFSETQRNKGNFPGRFSGRQFSNSRSEMNVSTLELGDSALYLCASSPMPGGAAGDTQYFGPGTRLTVL.

This clone appeared a few times. As DNA, the CDR3 is TGTGCCAGCAGCTTGTGTGCCAAAGGGTACTTC. It specifies CASSLCAKGYF. The chain uses TRBV7-2 and TRBJ2-7; D remains ambiguous. The CDR3 extends over 11 amino acids. With 3 bases removed from V and 12 bases from J, the gap between germline ends came to 12 bases. CDR1 is SGHTA, CDR2 FQGNSA, per germline.

The chain employs TRBV19 and TRBJ1-2, with D perhaps matching TRBD1 (6 bases). Germline CDR1 is LNHDA and CDR2 is SQIVND (reference sequence). The CDR3 totals 16 residues. V was cut by 3 bases and J by 0 bases, with 14 bases left in between. The CDR3 region has the DNA TGTGCCAGTAGTATGTTCGGGACACACGCTAACTATGGCTACACCTTC. This gives the protein CASSMFGTHANYGYTF.

The chain recombines TRBV30 with TRBJ2-4; perhaps TRBD2 as D (5 bases). This CDR3 comprises 14 residues. CDR1 is GTSNPN and CDR2 is SVGIG in the germline V gene (reference sequence). The germline V and J ends were trimmed by 1 base and 1 base, with 8 bases remaining between them. CDR3 loop: CAWSGTGAKNIQYF. CDR3 coding DNA: TGTGCCTGGAGTGGGACGGGGGCCAAAAACATTCAGTACTTC.

V gene TRBV30 combines with J gene TRBJ1-2, with D hard to call. V was pared by 5 bases and J by 1 base, with 17 bases between. This CDR3 region has 15 residues. Per the germline V gene, CDR1 is GTSNPN and CDR2 is SVGIG (reference sequence). In DNA, the CDR3 is TGTGCCTGGGTGAGAGTCAGCTCGAGTAACTATGGCTACACCTTC. It yields the protein CAWVRVSSSNYGYTF.

J is TRBJ1-2 and V is TRBV5-6; perhaps TRBD1 as D (6 bases). V dropped 0 bases and J dropped 4 bases, with 10 bases sitting between them. Germline V gene data show CDR1 as SGHDT and CDR2 as YYEEEE. This CDR3 region has 14 residues. The CDR3 DNA reads as TGTGCCAGCAGCTTGGCAGGGGACTCCTATGGCTACACCTTC. This gives the protein CASSLAGDSYGYTF.

Ten or more counts support this clone. V and J are TRBV4-1 and TRBJ2-1, with TRBD1 identical over 7 bases. Per the germline V gene, CDR1 is MGHRA and CDR2 is YSYEKL. Trimming at V came to 2 bases and at J to 2 bases, leaving 15 bases not matched to a gene. The CDR3 length is 19 residues. This CDR3 is CASSQPTGLHRETYNEQFF. In DNA, the CDR3 is TGCGCCAGCAGCCAACCGACAGGGTTACATCGAGAAACCTACAATGAGCAGTTCTTC.

The chain joins TRBV29-1 to TRBJ1-5; a possible D gene is TRBD1 (5 bases). Deletions cut 4 bases from V and 3 bases from J, with 10 bases between. The CDR3 is 13 amino acids. From germline, CDR1 is SQVTM and CDR2 ANQGSEA. The CDR3 spells CSVVQGPNQPQHF. In DNA, the CDR3 is TGCAGCGTTGTTCAGGGCCCCAATCAGCCCCAGCATTTT.

This clone was picked up a small number of times. The CDR3 here is CASSMIGTGGAADTQYF. In DNA form, the CDR3 reads TGTGCCAGTAGTATGATTGGGACAGGGGGCGCGGCAGATACGCAGTATTTT. V usage is TRBV19 and J usage is TRBJ2-3; 12 nucleotides match TRBD1. The length of the CDR3 is 17 residues. Germline loops: CDR1 LNHDA, CDR2 SQIVND (reference sequence). With 3 bases clipped from V and 4 bases from J, the junction kept 8 bases outside the gene matches.

This clone was counted a few times. The CDR3 here is CASSEVWTAQNTGELFF. The DNA of the CDR3 is TGTGCCAGCAGTGAAGTATGGACAGCCCAAAACACCGGGGAGCTGTTTTTT. The V and J genes are TRBV6-1 and TRBJ2-2, with D possibly being TRBD1 (6 bases). The CDR3 runs 17 residues. Germline assignment: CDR1 MNHNS and CDR2 SASEGT. Between the trimmed V and J ends, which lost 1 base and 2 bases, there was a span of 14 bases.

The V and J genes are TRBV29-1 and TRBJ2-7, with D tentatively TRBD1 (6 bases). Germline-derived CDR1 and CDR2 are SQVTM and ANQGSEA. Deletions cut 2 bases from V and 2 bases from J, with 7 bases between. This CDR3 spans 12 amino acids. The CDR3 DNA follows: TGCAGCGTTGAAACAGGGACCTACGAGCAGTACTTC. Translation gives CSVETGTYEQYF.

The sample holds a few counts of this clone. The chain employs TRBV6-5 and TRBJ1-1, with D possibly being TRBD1 (5 bases). This CDR3 region has 14 residues. CDR1 and CDR2 from the germline V gene are MNHEY and SVGAGI. Trimming stripped 5 bases from V and 4 bases from J, with 14 bases between. In DNA form, the CDR3 reads TGTGCCAGCAGTCCAATAAGGGGACCCACTGAAGCTTTCTTT. This sequence encodes CASSPIRGPTEAFF.

This clone was counted many times. This chain links TRBV4-1 with TRBJ1-1; unclear D gene. The V end lost 4 bases, the J end lost 6 bases, and 18 bases lay between the germline ends. CDR1 MGHRA and CDR2 YSYEKL come from the germline V gene. The CDR3 covers 15 residues. This CDR3 is CASSRTLGSGAEAFF. The CDR3 nucleotides are TGCGCCAGCAGCCGCACCTTGGGCTCGGGCGCTGAAGCTTTCTTT.

The chain joins TRBV30 to TRBJ1-1; D not resolved. V lost 3 bases and J lost 1, with 15 bases in between. CDR1 and CDR2 from the germline V gene are GTSNPN and SVGIG (reference sequence). This CDR3 comprises 15 residues. The CDR3 loop is CAWRGWTGSNTEAFF. The CDR3, as DNA: TGTGCCTGGAGGGGATGGACTGGTTCGAACACTGAAGCTTTCTTT.

This chain connects TRBV5-1 to TRBJ2-1; possibly TRBD1 or TRBD2 for D (5 bases each). This CDR3 contains 15 residues. Between the trimmed V and J ends, which lost 3 bases and 7 bases, there was a span of 17 bases. Germline CDR1 is SGHRS and CDR2 is YFSETQ. The CDR3 coding sequence is TGCGCCAGCAGCTCCCGGGACGGGGTTCTGAATGAGCAGTTCTTC. As protein: CASSSRDGVLNEQFF.

This chain joins TRBV2 and TRBJ1-5; D is uncertain. The CDR3 contains 13 residues. Trimming cost V 6 bases and J 5 bases, with 11 bases left between them. Germline V lookup: CDR1 SNHLY, CDR2 FYNNEI. CDR3 nucleotides: TGTGCCAGCAGGGTAGACCCGGATCAGCCCCAGCATTTT. Residues: CASRVDPDQPQHF. The full variable domain, rest sourced from reference TRBV2 and TRBJ1-5, is EPEVTQTPSHQVTQMGQEVILRCVPISNHLYFYWYRQILGQKVEFLVSFYNNEISEKSEIFDDQFSVERPDGSNFTLKIRSTKLEDSAMYFCASRVDPDQPQHFGDGTRLSIL.

The chain carries TRBV29-1 and TRBJ1-2; TRBD1 is a possible D gene (5 bases). Germline V gene lookup returns CDR1 SQVTM and CDR2 ANQGSEA. V dropped 3 bases and J dropped 6 bases, with 8 bases sitting between them. This CDR3 comprises 11 residues. CDR3 protein: CSVDRRDGYTF. CDR3 coding DNA: TGCAGCGTTGACCGCAGGGATGGCTACACCTTC.

Only a few counts were recorded for this clone. The J gene is TRBJ1-2, the V gene TRBV29-1; no clear D. The germline V and J ends were trimmed by 3 bases and 4 bases, with 6 bases remaining between them. Germline loops: CDR1 SQVTM, CDR2 ANQGSEA. The CDR3 consists of 11 residues. The CDR3 DNA reads as TGCAGCGTTGAGTCAGCCTATGGCTACACCTTC. As protein: CSVESAYGYTF.

This chain joins TRBV25-1 and TRBJ2-3; D is perhaps TRBD2 (6 bases). V dropped 4 bases and J dropped 3 bases, with 14 bases sitting between them. Germline assignment: CDR1 MGHDK and CDR2 SYGVNS. CDR3 length: 15 amino acids. The CDR3 protein is CASSVPQGGTDTQYF. CDR3 in DNA: TGTGCCAGCAGTGTCCCTCAGGGAGGTACAGATACGCAGTATTTT.